This T cell receptor beta chain was obtained from a study of shared clonotypes between healthy human individuals. Turning to the study itself: CD8 memory received one plate per donor, CD8 naive two, CD4 memory three and CD4 naive three.

Note on this clone: Its target is unknown.

The study's findings and limits: Enrolling few donors narrowed the genetic and exposure-history diversity that was represented. Rarefaction indicated that sorted-subset sequencing remained incomplete although depth was large.

Genomic DNA per cell subset filled all wells of several immunoSEQ plates. Assay used: immunoSEQ multiplex PCR; TCRdb lists only in-frame clones, some missing. This table holds roughly 2,000,000 clones, approximately 92% found once. Naivety among CD8 cells was defined by CD45RO negativity and positive CCR7 selection, thereby excluding terminally differentiated effector memory CD45RA+ cells. The sequenced sample consisted of naive CD8+ T cells from PBMCs. The source of this sequence is a man younger than 30 in good health. Some clones in this sample may be carry-over from other donors' samples.

CDR3 nucleotide sequence: TGTGCCAGCAGCTTGGGTCCGATTACTAGTCCCCACAATGAGCAGTTCTTC. Its translation is CASSLGPITSPHNEQFF. This sequence joins TRBV7-2 and TRBJ2-1; D perhaps matches TRBD2 (5 bases). Looked up from germline, CDR1 is SGHTA and CDR2 is FQGNSA. V was clipped by 3 bases and J by 5 bases, with 20 bases between them. The CDR3 totals 17 residues.